This T cell receptor beta chain was obtained from a study of memory CD4+ T cells and cytomegalovirus serostatus. As for the study in general: Healthy Belgian adult donors included under ten CMV-positive and 20 to 30 CMV-negative people.

Single viable CD3+CD4+CD8-CD45RO+ cells were sorted as the memory CD4+ T cells. V lost 5 bases, J lost 2 bases, and 13 bases lay in between. In germline, CDR1 is SEHNR, CDR2 FQNEAQ (reference sequence). This CDR3 is built from 15 residues. Some clones are missing from TCRdb's copy, which holds only in-frame ones; the method was immunoSEQ multiplex PCR. This repertoire shows tens of thousands of clones, roughly four fifths found once; its top ten account for roughly 1.7%. General study findings and limits: Suggested: most of the CMV-linked TCR signature lies in CD4+ memory cells. About 40% of the roughly 150 known CMV-associated TCRbeta sequences appeared in CD4+ memory.

In the case of this clone: The antigen is undetermined.

The clonotype originates from an adult in good health and CMV-seronegative. The rearrangement joins TRBV7-9 to TRBJ1-3; tentatively, D is TRBD1 (5 bases). Sequencing was performed on memory CD4+ T cells from blood. The CDR3 DNA reads as TGTGCCAGCAGCCAAGGGACGGGCCCTGGAAACACCATATATTTT. Translating gives CASSQGTGPGNTIYF.